This T cell receptor (beta chain) was profiled in a study of cytomegalovirus exposure and HLA in healthy donors. Overall study findings and caveats: The investigators catalogued 150 to 200 TCR beta chains as cytomegalovirus-associated.

PCR amplification relied on 60 Vbeta primers (plus 13 Jbeta primers). Here immunoSEQ multiplex PCR was the method, and the copy in TCRdb shows in-frame clones only, minus some. The data contain approximately 110,000 clones, approximately 15% of them singletons. Germline-derived CDR1 and CDR2 are LNHDA and SQIVND (reference sequence). The trim removed 1 base at V and 6 bases at J, leaving 5 bases unmatched. CDR3 length: 15 amino acids. On this clone itself: Its specificity is unknown.

The clonotype originates from a woman aged 18-35 years in good health and CMV-seronegative. The chain couples TRBV19 to TRBJ1-5, with 8 bases lining up with TRBD1. Specimen: PBMCs. The DNA of the CDR3 is TGTGCCAGTAGTATAGTGCGGGACAGGAGTCAGCCCCAGCATTTT. Translating gives CASSIVRDRSQPQHF.